The 23 T cell receptor beta chains given below trace back to one sample, sequenced in a study of blood T cell repertoires in COVID-19 (dated by TCRdb to the early 2020s). The method was the immunoSEQ multiplex PCR assay. Not all clones reach the TCRdb copy of this immuneACCESS table, which keeps in-frame sequences only. Checked studies attribute under half of the gap to unresolved V genes and leave the rest unexplained. The sample profile shows 200,000 to 250,000 clones; roughly 89% of them were found once. The ten biggest clones cover 6.8% of the sample. Material: PBMCs or T cells enriched from blood (not recorded which). These receptors were obtained from a woman in her 40s who had recovered from COVID-19.

V usage is TRBV11-3 and J usage is TRBJ2-3, with 10 positions matching TRBD1. The CDR3 is 15 residues long. The trim removed 3 bases at V and 6 bases at J, leaving 6 bases unmatched. Germline V lookup: CDR1 SGHNT, CDR2 YENEEA. For the CDR3, the DNA is TGTGCCAGCAGCTTCACGACAGGGGGCTTCGATACGCAGTATTTT. Its protein is CASSFTTGGFDTQYF.

The chain uses TRBV19 and TRBJ2-2, with D perhaps TRBD1 (5 bases). Germline loops: CDR1 LNHDA, CDR2 SQIVND (reference sequence). V shed 10 bases and J shed 2 bases, with 17 bases lying between them. The CDR3 contains 15 residues. CDR3 residues: CATPKRQSNTGELFF. CDR3 coding DNA: TGTGCCACCCCGAAGCGACAGTCTAACACCGGGGAGCTGTTTTTT. The variable domain in full, with the rest retrieved from reference TRBV19 and TRBJ2-2, is DGGITQSPKYLFRKEGQNVTLSCEQNLNHDAMYWYRQDPGQGLRLIYYSQIVNDFQKGDIAEGYSVSREKKESFPLTVTSAQKNPTAFYLCATPKRQSNTGELFFGEGSRLTVL.

The chain uses TRBV29-1 and TRBJ1-5; maybe TRBD1 (5 bases). CDR1 SQVTM and CDR2 ANQGSEA come from the germline V gene. The CDR3 length is 17 residues. Trimming stripped 6 bases from V and 3 bases from J, with 24 bases between. In DNA, the CDR3 is TGCAGCGTCCTAGGGGCGGGTTCGGGAGGGGACAATCAGCCCCAGCATTTT. It is translated as CSVLGAGSGGDNQPQHF.

The V gene is TRBV28, the J gene TRBJ2-7; the match to TRBD2 covers 9 bases. V lost 7 bases to trimming and J lost 3 bases; unmatched junction nucleotides: 13. Per the germline V gene, CDR1 is MDHEN and CDR2 is SYDVKM. The CDR3 runs 16 residues. CDR3 sequence: CASTTGGASGNYEQYF. DNA for the CDR3: TGTGCCAGCACCACCGGCGGGGCTAGCGGGAACTACGAGCAGTACTTC.

The chain carries TRBV30 and TRBJ1-2; TRBD1 matches at 8 bases. The CDR3 runs to 17 residues. V lost 1 base to trimming and J lost 3 bases; unmatched junction nucleotides: 13. Per germline, CDR1 GTSNPN and CDR2 SVGIG (reference sequence). The CDR3 sequence is CAWSATNGQGGYYGYTF. CDR3 sequence (DNA): TGTGCCTGGAGTGCCACAAATGGACAGGGAGGGTACTATGGCTACACCTTC.

The table lists this clone with a few counts. The chain joins TRBV5-1 to TRBJ1-2; TRBD1 is a possible D gene (6 bases). This CDR3 has 14 residues. Germline assignment: CDR1 SGHRS and CDR2 YFSETQ. V was pared by 4 bases and J by 2 bases, with 12 bases between. CDR3 sequence: CASSKTGTNYGYTF. The CDR3 coding sequence is TGCGCCAGCAGCAAAACCGGGACAAACTATGGCTACACCTTC. Drawing the rest from reference TRBV5-1 and TRBJ1-2, the complete variable domain is KAGVTQTPRYLIKTRGQQVTLSCSPISGHRSVSWYQQTPGQGLQFLFEYFSETQRNKGNFPGRFSGRQFSNSRSEMNVSTLELGDSALYLCASSKTGTNYGYTFGSGTRLTVV.

The chain is built from TRBV30 and TRBJ1-3; D remains ambiguous. The CDR3 spans 11 residues. Trimming pared 3 bases from V and 4 bases from J, leaving 4 bases between. Germline V gives CDR1 GTSNPN, CDR2 SVGIG (reference sequence). CDR3 in amino acids: CAWSKGNTIYF. The CDR3 coding sequence is TGTGCCTGGAGCAAAGGAAACACCATATATTTT.

The chain recombines TRBV7-2 with TRBJ2-3, with TRBD2 identical over 10 bases. The CDR3 covers 17 residues. Germline V gene data show CDR1 as SGHTA and CDR2 as FQGNSA. With 1 base clipped from V and 4 bases from J, the junction kept 8 bases outside the gene matches. For the CDR3, the DNA is TGTGCCAGCAGCTTAGAATCTAGCGGGGGAGGGGCAGATACGCAGTATTTT. It encodes CASSLESSGGGADTQYF.

The V call is TRBV19, the J call TRBJ1-3; 8 positions match TRBD1. From germline, CDR1 is LNHDA and CDR2 SQIVND (reference sequence). The V gene end was trimmed by 5 bases and the J gene end by 4 bases; junction bases not matched to a gene: 16. The CDR3 is 18 residues long. This CDR3 is CASSPRQGKKGEGNTIYF. The CDR3, as DNA: TGTGCCAGTAGTCCAAGACAGGGGAAAAAAGGAGAAGGAAACACCATATATTTT.

Only one count was recorded for this clone. The chain recombines TRBV6-6 with TRBJ1-1; possible D gene TRBD1, 5 bases. The CDR3 runs 11 residues. The germline gives CDR1 MNHNY, CDR2 SVGAGI (reference sequence). Between the trimmed V and J ends, which lost 6 bases and 9 bases, there was a span of 11 bases. The CDR3 spells CASSFGTKAFF. The CDR3 nucleotides read TGTGCCAGCAGCTTCGGGACTAAAGCTTTCTTT.

V and J are TRBV29-1 and TRBJ1-5, with 8 bases lining up with TRBD1. Germline CDR1 is SQVTM and CDR2 is ANQGSEA. Trimming at V came to 7 bases and at J to 3 bases, leaving 5 bases not matched to a gene. The length of the CDR3 is 13 residues. Here the CDR3 reads CSGSGGLNQPQHF. The DNA of the CDR3 is TGCAGCGGATCAGGGGGCCTCAATCAGCCCCAGCATTTT.

The gene calls are TRBV4-1 and TRBJ2-1, with 7 bases lining up with TRBD2. Germline CDR1 is MGHRA and CDR2 is YSYEKL. Unmatched junction bases numbered 8, after V lost 1 base and J lost 8 bases. This CDR3 comprises 15 residues. The CDR3 nucleotides are TGCGCCAGCAGCCAAGTGGTGACTAGCCGATATGAGCAGTTCTTC. Its translation: CASSQVVTSRYEQFF.

The chain combines TRBV6-5 with TRBJ2-7; 10 nucleotides line up with TRBD2. The germline gives CDR1 MNHEY, CDR2 SVGAGI. V lost 5 bases to trimming and J lost 4 bases; unmatched junction nucleotides: 8. This CDR3 has 15 amino acids. The CDR3 loop reads CASSSLAGVLYEQYF. For the CDR3, the DNA is TGTGCCAGCAGTAGCCTAGCGGGAGTACTATACGAGCAGTACTTC.

The chain couples TRBV9 to TRBJ2-1, with TRBD1 matching over 9 bases. The CDR3 covers 18 residues. CDR1 is SGDLS and CDR2 is YYNGEE in the germline V gene. V was pared by 4 bases and J by 4 bases, with 15 bases of the junction left unmatched. CDR3 loop: CASSPSTLGQGDYNEQFF. In DNA form, the CDR3 reads TGTGCCAGCAGCCCTTCAACCCTGGGACAGGGTGATTACAATGAGCAGTTCTTC.

The chain joins TRBV9 to TRBJ1-1; possibly TRBD1 for D (6 bases). The germline gives CDR1 SGDLS, CDR2 YYNGEE. The CDR3 extends over 15 amino acids. V lost 4 bases and J 5 bases, leaving 18 bases between the germline ends. CDR3 loop: CASSPKGHSGTEAFF. CDR3 coding DNA: TGTGCCAGCAGCCCTAAGGGACATTCCGGGACTGAAGCTTTCTTT. The full variable domain, its missing parts supplied by reference TRBV9 and TRBJ1-1, is DSGVTQTPKHLITATGQRVTLRCSPRSGDLSVYWYQQSLDQGLQFLIQYYNGEERAKGNILERFSAQQFPDLHSELNLSSLELGDSALYFCASSPKGHSGTEAFFGQGTRLTVV.

This clone appeared a single time. This sample also contains other DNA sequences that code for the same CDR3. The rearrangement joins TRBV6-5 to TRBJ1-1; 7 bases are a match to TRBD1. Germline V lookup: CDR1 MNHEY, CDR2 SVGAGI. The CDR3 is 14 residues long. J was trimmed by 1 base and V by 6 bases; bases with no gene match: 5. Here the CDR3 DNA reads TGTGCCAGCAGCCGGGGGACAGAGAACACTGAAGCTTTCTTT. Translation: CASSRGTENTEAFF.

The chain recombines TRBV13 with TRBJ2-7, with 8 bases matching TRBD1. Germline trimming cut 3 bases from V and 3 bases from J; bases unmatched to any gene: 7. The CDR3 is 15 amino acids. From germline, CDR1 is PRHDT and CDR2 FYEKMQ (reference sequence). Here the CDR3 DNA reads TGTGCCAGCAGCTTCACTGGACAGGGTCTCTACGAGCAGTACTTC. Its translation is CASSFTGQGLYEQYF.

The CDR3 coding sequence is TGTGCCAGCAGTGAATCGTACGGTCTCAATCAGCCCCAGCATTTT. Translation: CASSESYGLNQPQHF. The rearrangement joins TRBV25-1 to TRBJ1-5; no reliable D call. Germline V gene data show CDR1 as MGHDK and CDR2 as SYGVNS. V dropped 1 base and J dropped 3 bases, with 10 bases sitting between them. The CDR3 is 15 residues long.

This chain connects TRBV28 to TRBJ1-2, with D unclear. Germline CDR1 reads MDHEN; CDR2 reads SYDVKM. V lost 4 bases, J lost 1 base, and 4 bases lay in between. CDR3 size: 12 residues. This chain's CDR3 is CASSSLNYGYTF. DNA for the CDR3: TGTGCCAGCAGTTCCCTTAACTATGGCTACACCTTC.

V and J are TRBV24-1 and TRBJ2-3, with TRBD1 matching 7 bases. Trimming took 9 bases from V and 2 from J; bases not matched to a gene: 10. The germline V gene encodes CDR1 KGHDR and CDR2 SFDVKD. This CDR3 region has 15 residues. In DNA form, the CDR3 reads TGTGCCACCCGCAGGGGGAGCCTCGCCACAGATACGCAGTATTTT. Protein sequence: CATRRGSLATDTQYF.

This chain links TRBV24-1 with TRBJ1-1, with D tentatively TRBD1 (6 bases). The germline V gene has CDR1 KGHDR and CDR2 SFDVKD. V lost 2 bases and J lost 7, with 16 bases in between. This CDR3 contains 15 residues. The CDR3 is CATSDSGDLQGEAFF. The CDR3 DNA follows: TGTGCCACCAGTGATTCCGGCGACCTACAGGGTGAAGCTTTCTTT.

V gene TRBV2 combines with J gene TRBJ2-3; 7 nucleotides agree with TRBD2. Germline values: CDR1 SNHLY, CDR2 FYNNEI. V was clipped by 5 bases and J by 1 base; unmatched bases: 9. This CDR3 has 16 amino acids. The CDR3 loop is CASSPLSGGRTDTQYF. CDR3 nucleotides: TGTGCCAGCAGTCCTTTATCGGGGGGACGCACAGATACGCAGTATTTT.

The chain combines TRBV28 with TRBJ1-3; unclear D gene. The CDR3 sequence is 15 residues long. The germline V and J ends were trimmed by 1 base and 0 bases, with 7 bases remaining between them. CDR1 is MDHEN, CDR2 SYDVKM, per germline. CDR3: CASSLFPDSGNTIYF. The CDR3 bases are TGTGCCAGCAGTTTATTCCCAGACTCTGGAAACACCATATATTTT.